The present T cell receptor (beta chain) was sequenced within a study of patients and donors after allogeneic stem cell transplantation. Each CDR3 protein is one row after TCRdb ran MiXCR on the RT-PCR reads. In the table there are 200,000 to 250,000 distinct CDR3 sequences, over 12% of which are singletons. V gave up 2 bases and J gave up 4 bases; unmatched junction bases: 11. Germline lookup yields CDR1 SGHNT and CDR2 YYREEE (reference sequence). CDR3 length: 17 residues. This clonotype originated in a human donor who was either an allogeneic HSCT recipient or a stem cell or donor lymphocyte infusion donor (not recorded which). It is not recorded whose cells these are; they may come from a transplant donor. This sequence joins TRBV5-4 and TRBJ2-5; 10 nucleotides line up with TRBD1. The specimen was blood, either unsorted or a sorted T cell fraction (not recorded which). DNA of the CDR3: TGTGCCAGCAGCTTCGATTTACGGGACAGGGGTGGAGAGACCCAGTACTTC. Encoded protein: CASSFDLRDRGGETQYF.